The entry below gives a single T cell receptor (beta chain) sequence along with its context. Its antigen is not yet known. One base away there is no much larger clone; base qualities are not given. No treatment had been received by any patient before thyroid surgery. Using T-cell receptor beta sequencing, the researchers looked back retrospectively at clinical samples from patients, gathered between about 2011 and 2019. Receptor amplification or capture employed PCR. These reads were obtained on an Illumina HiSeq 4000. High-throughput sequencing was used to profile the TCR beta-chain CDR3 region of each patient. Processing in the source paper ran as follows. CDR3 differences across clinicopathological groups were used to build a classifier for discriminating distant-metastatic papillary thyroid cancer patients. Repertoire diversity was assessed with the Shannon index, and tumor-blood repertoire similarity with the Morisita-Horn index. Through fastp at Q25 and MiXCR, TCRdb rebuilt clones from the public reads, retaining in-frame beta chains. Here the V and J calls rest on TCRdb's processing, not on the authors' analysis. Here the sample has around 13,000 clones; about 25% occur a single time. About 3.9% of the sample belongs to the ten largest clones.

The data belong to a study of metastatic and nonmetastatic thyroid tumors (dated by TCRdb to 2019 to 2021). Notes on the research overall: The researchers compared repertoires between peripheral blood samples and tumor or nodule tissue samples from patients with malignant or benign thyroid disease. Study-level results and caveats: In both blood and tumor samples, malignant tumors were reported to have significantly higher TCR beta diversity than benign nodules.

The CDR3 starts with the cysteine, ends with the phenylalanine, and has 14 residues. Just CDR3 DNA is preserved here, 42 bases in frame from base 1. As encoded in the germline V gene (reference sequence), CDR1 is LNHDA while CDR2 is SQIVND. The sequence was obtained from a female donor with papillary thyroid cancer or a benign thyroid nodule (not recorded which). Some clones in this sample may be carry-over from other donors' samples. The chain is assembled from TRBV19 and TRBJ1-2, with the D segment identity uncertain. What was sequenced was blood. The nucleotides read TGTGGCTGTATACCCACAGCTTCTAACTATGGCTACACCTTC. This gives the protein CGCIPTASNYGYTF.